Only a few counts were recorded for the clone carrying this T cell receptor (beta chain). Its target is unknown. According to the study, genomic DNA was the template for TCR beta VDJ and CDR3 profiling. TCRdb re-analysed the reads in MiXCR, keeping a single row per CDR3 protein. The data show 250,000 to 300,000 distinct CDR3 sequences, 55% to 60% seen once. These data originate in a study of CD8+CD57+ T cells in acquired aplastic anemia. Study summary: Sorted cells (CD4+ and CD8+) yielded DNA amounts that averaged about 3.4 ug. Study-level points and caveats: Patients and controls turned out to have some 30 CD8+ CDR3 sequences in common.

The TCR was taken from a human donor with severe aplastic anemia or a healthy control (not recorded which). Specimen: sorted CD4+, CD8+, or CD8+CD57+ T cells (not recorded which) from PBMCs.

For the CDR3, the DNA is TGTGCCAGCAGCTTTGGGACAGCCTCCTACGAGCAGTACTTC. Translated: CASSFGTASYEQYF. This rearrangement joins TRBV7-2 to TRBJ2-7; 7 nucleotides agree with TRBD1. Germline V gene sequence: CDR1 SGHTA, CDR2 FQGNSA. The CDR3 is made up of 14 amino acids. V was pared by 3 bases and J by 0 bases, with 2 bases of the junction left unmatched.